The TCR beta chain described here comes from a study of blood T cell repertoires in COVID-19. How the authors handled the data: For nucleated cells, counts were estimated from reference gene primer amplification. Produced via immunoSEQ multiplex PCR; TCRdb's table is partial and in-frame only. V and J calls and clone size are given by that table; D and trimming were obtained from the DNA. The sample lists a few hundred thousand clones; around nine tenths were seen once. Germline lookup yields CDR1 LNHDA and CDR2 SQIVND (reference sequence). The CDR3 is 14 residues long. Trimming shortened V by 2 bases and J by 5 bases, and 10 bases separated the two germline ends. Researchers sorted participants into cohorts using their self-reported clinical history.

The chain is built from TRBV19 and TRBJ1-5, with a tentative D call TRBD1 (6 bases). The sequence derives from a woman aged 40 to 50 who had recovered from COVID-19. The sample consisted of PBMCs or T cells enriched from blood (not recorded which). In DNA, the CDR3 is TGTGCCAGTAGTATAATCGGGACATATCAGCCCCAGCATTTT. This gives the protein CASSIIGTYQPQHF.